This T cell receptor beta chain was retrieved from a study of blood T cell repertoires in COVID-19. Trimming took 8 bases from V and 3 from J; bases not matched to a gene: 6. This CDR3 contains 14 residues. CDR1 and CDR2 from the germline V gene are MNHEY and SVGAGI. Profiled with immunoSEQ multiplex PCR; TCRdb holds only in-frame clones, not every one. Of some 330,000 clones in the sample, more than 75% were seen once. Sequencing used peripheral blood. This TCR derives from a woman in her fifties or sixties with active or convalescent COVID-19. The rearrangement uses TRBV6-5 and TRBJ1-4; TRBD1 agrees at 7 bases. Written as DNA, the CDR3 is TGTGCCAGCCTTTTGCAGGGGGCTAATGAAAAACTGTTTTTT. This gives the protein CASLLQGANEKLFF.